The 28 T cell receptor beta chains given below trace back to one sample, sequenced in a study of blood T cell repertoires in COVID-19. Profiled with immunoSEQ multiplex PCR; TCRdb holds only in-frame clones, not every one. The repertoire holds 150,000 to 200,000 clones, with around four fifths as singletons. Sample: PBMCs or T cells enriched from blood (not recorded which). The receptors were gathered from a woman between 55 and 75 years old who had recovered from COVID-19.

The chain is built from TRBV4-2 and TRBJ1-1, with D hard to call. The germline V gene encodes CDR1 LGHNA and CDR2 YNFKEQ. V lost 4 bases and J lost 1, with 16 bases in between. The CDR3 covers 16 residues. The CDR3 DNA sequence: TGTGCCAGCAGCCCCCGGGGAAGGGTCACGAACACTGAAGCTTTCTTT. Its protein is CASSPRGRVTNTEAFF.

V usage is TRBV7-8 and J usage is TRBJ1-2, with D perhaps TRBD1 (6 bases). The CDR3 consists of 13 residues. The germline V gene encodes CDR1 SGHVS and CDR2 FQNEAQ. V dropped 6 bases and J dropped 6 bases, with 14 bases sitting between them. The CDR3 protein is CASRPPQGHGYTF. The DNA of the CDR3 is TGTGCCAGCAGGCCCCCCCAGGGGCATGGCTACACCTTC.

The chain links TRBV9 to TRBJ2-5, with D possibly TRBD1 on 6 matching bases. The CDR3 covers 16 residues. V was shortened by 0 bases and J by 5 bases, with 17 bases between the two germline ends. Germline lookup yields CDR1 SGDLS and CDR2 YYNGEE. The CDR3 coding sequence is TGTGCCAGCAGCGTAGATCAGGGGACGTACTATGAGACCCAGTACTTC. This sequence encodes CASSVDQGTYYETQYF.

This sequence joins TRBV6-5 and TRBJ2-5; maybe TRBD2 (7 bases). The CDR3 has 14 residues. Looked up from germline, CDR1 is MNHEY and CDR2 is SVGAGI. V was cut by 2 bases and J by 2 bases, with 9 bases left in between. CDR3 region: CASSYRGGQETQYF. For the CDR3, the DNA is TGTGCCAGCAGTTACAGGGGGGGACAAGAGACCCAGTACTTC.

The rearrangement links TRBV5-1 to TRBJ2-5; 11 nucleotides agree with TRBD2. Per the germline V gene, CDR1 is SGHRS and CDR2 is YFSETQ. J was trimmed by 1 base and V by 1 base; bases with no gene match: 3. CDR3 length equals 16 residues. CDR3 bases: TGCGCCAGCAGCTTGTGGCTAGCGGGAGGCCAAGAGACCCAGTACTTC. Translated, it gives CASSLWLAGGQETQYF.

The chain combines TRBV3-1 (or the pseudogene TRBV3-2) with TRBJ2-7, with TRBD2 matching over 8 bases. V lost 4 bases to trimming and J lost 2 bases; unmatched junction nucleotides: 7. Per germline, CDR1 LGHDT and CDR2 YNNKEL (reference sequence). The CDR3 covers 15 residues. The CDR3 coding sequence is TGTGCCAGCAGCCCATCAGGGACTAGGGCCTACGAGCAGTACTTC. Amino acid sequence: CASSPSGTRAYEQYF.

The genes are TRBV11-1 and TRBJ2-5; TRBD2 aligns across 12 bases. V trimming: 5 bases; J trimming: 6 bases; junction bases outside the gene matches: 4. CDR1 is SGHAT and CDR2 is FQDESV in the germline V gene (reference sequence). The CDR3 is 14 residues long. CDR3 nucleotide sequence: TGTGCCAGCAGCCGGACTAGCGGGATGAAGACCCAGTACTTC. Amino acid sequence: CASSRTSGMKTQYF.

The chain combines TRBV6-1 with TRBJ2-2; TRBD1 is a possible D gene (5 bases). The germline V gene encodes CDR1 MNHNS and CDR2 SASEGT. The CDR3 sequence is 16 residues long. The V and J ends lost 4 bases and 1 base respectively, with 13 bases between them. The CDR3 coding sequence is TGTGCCAGCAGTGGACAGCCGAACTTGAACACCGGGGAGCTGTTTTTT. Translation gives CASSGQPNLNTGELFF.

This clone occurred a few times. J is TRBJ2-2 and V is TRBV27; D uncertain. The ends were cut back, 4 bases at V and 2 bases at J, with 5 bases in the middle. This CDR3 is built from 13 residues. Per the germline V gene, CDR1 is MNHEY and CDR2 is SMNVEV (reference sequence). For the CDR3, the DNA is TGTGCCAGCAGTTCCGTCAACACCGGGGAGCTGTTTTTT. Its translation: CASSSVNTGELFF.

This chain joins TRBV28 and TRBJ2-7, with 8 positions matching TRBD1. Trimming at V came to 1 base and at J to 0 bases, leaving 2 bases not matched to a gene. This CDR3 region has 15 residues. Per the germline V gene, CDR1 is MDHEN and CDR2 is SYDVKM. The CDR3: CASSLLTGVSYEQYF. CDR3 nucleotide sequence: TGTGCCAGCAGTTTATTGACAGGGGTCTCCTACGAGCAGTACTTC.

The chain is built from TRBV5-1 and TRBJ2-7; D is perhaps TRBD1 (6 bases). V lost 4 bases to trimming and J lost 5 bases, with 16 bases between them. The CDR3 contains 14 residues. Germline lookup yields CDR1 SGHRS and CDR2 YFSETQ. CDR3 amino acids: CASSITGFNDEQYF. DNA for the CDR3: TGCGCCAGCAGCATTACAGGGTTTAATGACGAGCAGTACTTC. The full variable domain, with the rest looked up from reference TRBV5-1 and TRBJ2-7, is KAGVTQTPRYLIKTRGQQVTLSCSPISGHRSVSWYQQTPGQGLQFLFEYFSETQRNKGNFPGRFSGRQFSNSRSEMNVSTLELGDSALYLCASSITGFNDEQYFGPGTRLTVT.

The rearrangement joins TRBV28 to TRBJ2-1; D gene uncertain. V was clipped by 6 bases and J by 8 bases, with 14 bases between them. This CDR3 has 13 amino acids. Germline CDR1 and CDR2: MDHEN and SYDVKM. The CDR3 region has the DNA TGTGCCAGCAGCTGGGCCTCGAGCCATGAGCAGTTCTTC. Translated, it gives CASSWASSHEQFF.

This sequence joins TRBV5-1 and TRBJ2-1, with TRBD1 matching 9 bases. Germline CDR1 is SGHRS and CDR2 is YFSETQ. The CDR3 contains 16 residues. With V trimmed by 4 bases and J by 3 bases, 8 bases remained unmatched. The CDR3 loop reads CASSRQTGGGYNEQFF. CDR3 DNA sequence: TGCGCCAGCAGCCGTCAGACAGGGGGAGGCTACAATGAGCAGTTCTTC.

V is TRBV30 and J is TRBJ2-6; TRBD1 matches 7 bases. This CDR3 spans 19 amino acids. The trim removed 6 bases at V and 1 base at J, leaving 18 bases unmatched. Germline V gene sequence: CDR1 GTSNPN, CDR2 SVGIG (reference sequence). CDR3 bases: TGTGCCTGCACCTCGGAACAGGGGTTTGATCCTTCTGGGGCCAACGTCCTGACTTTC. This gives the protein CACTSEQGFDPSGANVLTF.

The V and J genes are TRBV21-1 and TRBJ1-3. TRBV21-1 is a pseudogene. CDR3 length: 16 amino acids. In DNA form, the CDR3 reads TGTGCCAGCAGCCACCGAGAGCGCTACTCTGGAAACACCATATATTTT. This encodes CASSHRERYSGNTIYF.

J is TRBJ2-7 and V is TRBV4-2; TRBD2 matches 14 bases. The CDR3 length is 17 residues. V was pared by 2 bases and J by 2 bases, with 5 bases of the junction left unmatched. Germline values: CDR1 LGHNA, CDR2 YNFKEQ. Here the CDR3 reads CASSQLGTSGSPYEQYF. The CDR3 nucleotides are TGTGCCAGCAGCCAACTCGGGACTAGCGGGAGCCCCTACGAGCAGTACTTC.

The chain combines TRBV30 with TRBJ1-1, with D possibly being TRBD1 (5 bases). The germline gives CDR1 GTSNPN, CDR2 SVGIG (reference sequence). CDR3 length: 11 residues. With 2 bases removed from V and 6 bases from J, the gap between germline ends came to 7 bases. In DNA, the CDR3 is TGTGCCTGGAGTTGGGACTCTGAAGCTTTCTTT. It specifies CAWSWDSEAFF.

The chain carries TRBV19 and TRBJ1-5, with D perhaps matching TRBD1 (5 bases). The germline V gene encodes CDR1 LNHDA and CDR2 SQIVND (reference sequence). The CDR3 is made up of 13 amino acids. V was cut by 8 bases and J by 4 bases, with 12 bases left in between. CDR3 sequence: CASARRQNQPQHF. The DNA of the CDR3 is TGTGCCAGTGCCCGCAGACAGAATCAGCCCCAGCATTTT.

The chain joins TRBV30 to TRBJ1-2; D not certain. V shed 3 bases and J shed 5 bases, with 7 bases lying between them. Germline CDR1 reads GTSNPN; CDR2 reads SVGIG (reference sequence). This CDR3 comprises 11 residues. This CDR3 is CAWRILYGYTF. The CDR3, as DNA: TGTGCCTGGAGAATCCTATATGGCTACACCTTC.

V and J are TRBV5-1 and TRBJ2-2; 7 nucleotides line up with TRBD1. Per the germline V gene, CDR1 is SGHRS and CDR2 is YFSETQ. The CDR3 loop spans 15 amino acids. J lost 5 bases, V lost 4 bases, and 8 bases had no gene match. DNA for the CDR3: TGCGCCAGCAGCCCTCGGGACAGTTTTACCGGGGAGCTGTTTTTT. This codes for CASSPRDSFTGELFF.

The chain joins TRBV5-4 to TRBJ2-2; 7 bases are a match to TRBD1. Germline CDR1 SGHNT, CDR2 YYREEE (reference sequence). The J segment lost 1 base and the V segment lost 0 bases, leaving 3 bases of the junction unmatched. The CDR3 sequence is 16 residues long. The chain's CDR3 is CASSLGGGLNTGELFF. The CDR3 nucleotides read TGTGCCAGCAGCTTGGGAGGGGGCTTGAACACCGGGGAGCTGTTTTTT.

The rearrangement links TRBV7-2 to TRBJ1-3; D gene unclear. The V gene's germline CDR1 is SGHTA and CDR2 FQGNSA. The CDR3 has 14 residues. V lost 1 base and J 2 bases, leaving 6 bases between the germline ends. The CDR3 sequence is CASSLGSPGNTIYF. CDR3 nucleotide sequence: TGTGCCAGCAGCTTAGGCAGTCCTGGAAACACCATATATTTT.

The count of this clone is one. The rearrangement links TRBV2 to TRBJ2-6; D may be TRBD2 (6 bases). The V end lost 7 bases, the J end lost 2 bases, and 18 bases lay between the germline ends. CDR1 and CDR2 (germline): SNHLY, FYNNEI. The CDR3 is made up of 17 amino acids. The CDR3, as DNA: TGTGCCAGCAACATAGACAGTGGGGGGACTGGGGCCAACGTCCTGACTTTC. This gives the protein CASNIDSGGTGANVLTF.

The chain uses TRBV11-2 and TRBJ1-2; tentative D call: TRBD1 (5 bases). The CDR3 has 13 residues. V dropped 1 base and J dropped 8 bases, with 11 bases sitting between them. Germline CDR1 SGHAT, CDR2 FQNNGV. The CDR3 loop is CASSLGGREGYTF. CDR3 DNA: TGTGCCAGCAGCTTAGGCGGCAGGGAAGGCTACACCTTC.

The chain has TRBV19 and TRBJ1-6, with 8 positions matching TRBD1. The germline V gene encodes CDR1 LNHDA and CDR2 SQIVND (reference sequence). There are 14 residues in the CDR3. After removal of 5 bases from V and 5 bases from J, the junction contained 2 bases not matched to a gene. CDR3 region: CASSEQGDNSPLHF. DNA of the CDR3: TGTGCCAGTAGTGAACAGGGGGATAATTCACCCCTCCACTTT.

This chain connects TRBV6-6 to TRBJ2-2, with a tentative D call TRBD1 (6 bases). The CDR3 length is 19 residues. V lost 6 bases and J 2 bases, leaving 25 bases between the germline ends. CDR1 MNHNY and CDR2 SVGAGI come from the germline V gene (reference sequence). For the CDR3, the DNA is TGTGCCAGCAGCTATAAGGCCAGGGGCGCTGGGTCAAACACCGGGGAGCTGTTTTTT. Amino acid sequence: CASSYKARGAGSNTGELFF.

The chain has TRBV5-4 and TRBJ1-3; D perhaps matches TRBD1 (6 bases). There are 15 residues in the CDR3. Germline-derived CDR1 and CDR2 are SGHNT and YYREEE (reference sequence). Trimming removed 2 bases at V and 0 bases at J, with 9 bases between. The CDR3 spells CASSFKQGSGNTIYF. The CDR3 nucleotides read TGTGCCAGCAGCTTCAAACAGGGCTCTGGAAACACCATATATTTT.

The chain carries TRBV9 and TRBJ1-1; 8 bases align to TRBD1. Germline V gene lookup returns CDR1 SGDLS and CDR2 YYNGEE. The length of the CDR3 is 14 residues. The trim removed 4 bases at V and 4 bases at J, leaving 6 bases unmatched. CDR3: CASSPQGQVTEAFF. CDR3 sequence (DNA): TGTGCCAGCAGCCCTCAGGGACAGGTCACTGAAGCTTTCTTT.